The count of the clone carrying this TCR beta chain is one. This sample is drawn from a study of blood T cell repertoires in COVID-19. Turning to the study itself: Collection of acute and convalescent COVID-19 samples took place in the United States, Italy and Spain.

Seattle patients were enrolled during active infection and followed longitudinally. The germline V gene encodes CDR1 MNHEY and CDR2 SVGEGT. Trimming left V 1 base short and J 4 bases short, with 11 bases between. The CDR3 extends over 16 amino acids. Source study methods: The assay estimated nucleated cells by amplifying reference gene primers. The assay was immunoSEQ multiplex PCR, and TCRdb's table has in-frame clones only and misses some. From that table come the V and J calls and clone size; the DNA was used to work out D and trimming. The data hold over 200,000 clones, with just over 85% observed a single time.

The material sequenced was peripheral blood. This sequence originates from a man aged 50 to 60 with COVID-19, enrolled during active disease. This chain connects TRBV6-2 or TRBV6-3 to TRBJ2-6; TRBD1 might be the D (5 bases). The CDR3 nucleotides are TGTGCCAGCAGTTACTACAGGACAACCGGGGCCAACGTCCTGACTTTC. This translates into CASSYYRTTGANVLTF.